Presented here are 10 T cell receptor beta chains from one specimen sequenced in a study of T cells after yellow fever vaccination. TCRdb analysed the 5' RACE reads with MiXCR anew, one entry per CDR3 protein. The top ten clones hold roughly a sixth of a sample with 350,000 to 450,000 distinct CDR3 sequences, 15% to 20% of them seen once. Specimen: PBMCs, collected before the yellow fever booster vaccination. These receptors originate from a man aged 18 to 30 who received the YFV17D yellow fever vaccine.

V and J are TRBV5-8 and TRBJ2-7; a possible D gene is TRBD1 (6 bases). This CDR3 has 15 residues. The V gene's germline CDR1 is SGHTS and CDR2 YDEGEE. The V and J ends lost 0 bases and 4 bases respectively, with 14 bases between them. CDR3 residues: CASSLDFPGVYEQYV. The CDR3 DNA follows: TGTGCCAGCAGCTTGGACTTCCCAGGGGTATACGAGCAGTACGTC.

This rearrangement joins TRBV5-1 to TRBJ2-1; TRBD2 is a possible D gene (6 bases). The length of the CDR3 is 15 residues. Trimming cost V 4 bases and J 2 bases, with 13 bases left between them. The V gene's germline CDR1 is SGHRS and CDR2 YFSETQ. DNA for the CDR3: TGCGCCAGCAGCCCGGCCGGGAGCCCCTACAATGAGCAGTTCTTC. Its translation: CASSPAGSPYNEQFF.

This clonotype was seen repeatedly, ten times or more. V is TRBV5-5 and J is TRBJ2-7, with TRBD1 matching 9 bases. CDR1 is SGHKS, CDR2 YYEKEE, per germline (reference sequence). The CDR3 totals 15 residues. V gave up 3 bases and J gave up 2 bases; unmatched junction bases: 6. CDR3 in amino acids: CASSSGQGRTYEQYV. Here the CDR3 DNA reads TGTGCCAGCAGCTCGGGACAGGGAAGGACCTACGAGCAGTACGTC.

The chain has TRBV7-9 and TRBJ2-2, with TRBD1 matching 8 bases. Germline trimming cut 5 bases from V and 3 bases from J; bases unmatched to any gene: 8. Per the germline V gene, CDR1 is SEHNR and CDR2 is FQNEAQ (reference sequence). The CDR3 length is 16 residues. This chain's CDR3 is CASSPRTGRYTGELFF. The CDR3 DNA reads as TGTGCCAGCAGCCCCCGGACAGGGAGATACACCGGGGAGCTGTTTTTT.

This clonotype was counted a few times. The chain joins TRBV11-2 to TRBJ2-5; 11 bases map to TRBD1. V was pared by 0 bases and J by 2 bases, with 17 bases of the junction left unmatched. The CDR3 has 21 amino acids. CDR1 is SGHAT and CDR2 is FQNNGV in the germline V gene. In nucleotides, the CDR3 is TGTGCCAGCAGCTTAGATGCCCTACCCTCCTGGGACAGGGGGAGTCAAGAGACCCAGTACTTC. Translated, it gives CASSLDALPSWDRGSQETQYF.

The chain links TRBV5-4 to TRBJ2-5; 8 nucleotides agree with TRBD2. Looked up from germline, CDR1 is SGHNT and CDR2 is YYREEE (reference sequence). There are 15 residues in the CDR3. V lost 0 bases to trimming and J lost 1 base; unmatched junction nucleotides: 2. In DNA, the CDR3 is TGTGCCAGCAGCTTGGCCGGGGGGGTCCAAGAGACCCAGTACTTC. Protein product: CASSLAGGVQETQYF.

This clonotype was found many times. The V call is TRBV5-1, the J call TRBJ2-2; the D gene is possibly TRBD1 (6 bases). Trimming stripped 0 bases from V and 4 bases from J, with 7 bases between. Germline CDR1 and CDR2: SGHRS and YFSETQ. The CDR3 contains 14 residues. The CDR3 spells CASSLVQGTGELFF. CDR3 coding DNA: TGCGCCAGCAGCTTGGTACAGGGCACCGGGGAGCTGTTTTTT.

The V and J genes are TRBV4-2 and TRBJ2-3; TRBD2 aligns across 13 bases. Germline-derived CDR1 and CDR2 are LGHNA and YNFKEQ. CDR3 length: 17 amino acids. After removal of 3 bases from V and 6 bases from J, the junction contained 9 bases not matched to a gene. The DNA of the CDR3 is TGTGCCAGCAGCCATGCTGGGAGACTAGCGGGGGGTGATACGCAGTATTTT. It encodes CASSHAGRLAGGDTQYF.

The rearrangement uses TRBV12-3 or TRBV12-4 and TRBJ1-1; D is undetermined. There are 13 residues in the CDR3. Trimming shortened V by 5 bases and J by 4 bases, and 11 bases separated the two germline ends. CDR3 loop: CASSLTRSTEAFF. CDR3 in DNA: TGTGCCAGCAGTCTGACACGGAGCACTGAAGCTTTCTTT.

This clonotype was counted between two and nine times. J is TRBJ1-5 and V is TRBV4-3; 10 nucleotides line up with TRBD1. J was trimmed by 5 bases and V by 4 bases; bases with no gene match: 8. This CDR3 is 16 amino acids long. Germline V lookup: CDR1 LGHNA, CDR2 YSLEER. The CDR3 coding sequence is TGCGCCAGCAGCCTAGGGACAGGGGTTGCTGATCAGCCCCAGCATTTT. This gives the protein CASSLGTGVADQPQHF.